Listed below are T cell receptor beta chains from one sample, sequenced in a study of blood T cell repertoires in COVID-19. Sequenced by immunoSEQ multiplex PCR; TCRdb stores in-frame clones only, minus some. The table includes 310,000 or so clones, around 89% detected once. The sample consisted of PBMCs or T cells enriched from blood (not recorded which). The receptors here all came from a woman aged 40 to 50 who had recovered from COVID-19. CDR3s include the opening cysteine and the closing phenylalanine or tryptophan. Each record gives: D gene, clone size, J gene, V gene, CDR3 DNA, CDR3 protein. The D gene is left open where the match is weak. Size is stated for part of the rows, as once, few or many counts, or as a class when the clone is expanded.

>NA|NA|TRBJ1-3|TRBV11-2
TGTGCCAGCAGCTTAGTTCAGGGGCCAAACACCATATATTTT
CASSLVQGPNTIYF
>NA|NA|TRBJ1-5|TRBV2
TGTGCCAGCAGTGAAGAGGGACTCCACAATCAGCCCCAGCATTTT
CASSEEGLHNQPQHF
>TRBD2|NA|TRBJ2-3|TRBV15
TGTGCCACCAGCAGGGACGCTAGCGGGAGTAGGACAGATACGCAGTATTTT
CATSRDASGSRTDTQYF
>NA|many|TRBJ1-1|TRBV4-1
TGCGCCAGCAGCCAAATGCTCGCGGTGAACACTGAAGCTTTCTTT
CASSQMLAVNTEAFF
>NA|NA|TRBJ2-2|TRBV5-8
TGTGCCAGCAGCTTGATATCCGGGGAGCTGTTTTTT
CASSLISGELFF
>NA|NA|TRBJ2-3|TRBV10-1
TGCGCCAGCAGACTTCCCGTAGCGGCCCGGGGGGATACGCAGTATTTT
CASRLPVAARGDTQYF
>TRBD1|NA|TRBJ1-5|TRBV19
TGTGCCACCACCGGGACAGGGGGTCAGCCCCAGCATTTT
CATTGTGGQPQHF
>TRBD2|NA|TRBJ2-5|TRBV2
TGTGCCAGCCGCCGTAGCGGGGGGATTGAGGGGGAGACCCAGTACTTC
CASRRSGGIEGETQYF
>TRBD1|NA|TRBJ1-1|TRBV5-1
TGCGCCAGCAGCTTCGTGTCGGACAGGGGAGGAGAAGCTTTCTTT
CASSFVSDRGGEAFF
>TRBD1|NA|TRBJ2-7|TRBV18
TGTGCCAGCTCCGCAGGGGGCTGGATCGACGAGCAGTACTTC
CASSAGGWIDEQYF
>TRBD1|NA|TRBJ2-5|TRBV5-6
TGTGCCAGCAGCTTGGCGGGGACAGGGGGCCGAGAGACCCAGTACTTC
CASSLAGTGGRETQYF
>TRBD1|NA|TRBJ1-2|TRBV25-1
TGTGCCAGCAGAAGGGACAGGGAAGATAACTATGGCTACACCTTC
CASRRDREDNYGYTF
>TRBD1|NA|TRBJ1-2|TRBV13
TGTGCCAGCAGCCGCGACAGGGGGAACTATGGCTACACCTTC
CASSRDRGNYGYTF
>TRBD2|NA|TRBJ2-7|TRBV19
TGTGCCAGTAGTTTTACTAGCGGGAGACCCGACGAGCAGTACTTC
CASSFTSGRPDEQYF
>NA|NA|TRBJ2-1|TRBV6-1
TGTGCCAGCAGTGACACGGCCGCGGGTAATGAGCAGTTCTTC
CASSDTAAGNEQFF
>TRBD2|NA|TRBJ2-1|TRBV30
TGTGCCTGGAGCCTCCTACGCGGGAGGGCCTACAATGAGCAGTTCTTC
CAWSLLRGRAYNEQFF
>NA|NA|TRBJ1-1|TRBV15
TGTGCCACCAGCAGAGATCGGGGGAGCCTCATGAACACTGAAGCTTTCTTT
CATSRDRGSLMNTEAFF
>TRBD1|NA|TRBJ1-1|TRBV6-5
TGTGCCAGCATCGCCCTCGGGACAGGGCGGGAAGCTTTCTTT
CASIALGTGREAFF
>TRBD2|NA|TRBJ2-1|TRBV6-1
TGTGCCAGCAGTGCCCGACTAGCGGGAGCTTACAATGAGCAGTTCTTC
CASSARLAGAYNEQFF
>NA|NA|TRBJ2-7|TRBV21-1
TGTGCCAGCAGCAAGTGGACGGGGGGCGGGGCGAACCTCTCCTACGAGCAGTACTTC
CASSKWTGGGANLSYEQYF
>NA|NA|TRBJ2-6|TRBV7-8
TGTGCCAGCAGCTTAGGTGAGGGTGTCCTGACTTTC
CASSLGEGVLTF
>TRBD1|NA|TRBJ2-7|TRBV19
TGTGCCAGTAGTGAGGGACAGGGAACCTTTCGGTACTTC
CASSEGQGTFRYF
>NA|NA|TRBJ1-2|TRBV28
TGTGCCAGCAGTTGGGAAGGGAGGGGCACCTTC
CASSWEGRGTF
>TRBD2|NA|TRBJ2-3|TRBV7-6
TGTGCCAGCAGCTTACCCTTAGCGGGGGGCACAGATACGCAGTATTTT
CASSLPLAGGTDTQYF
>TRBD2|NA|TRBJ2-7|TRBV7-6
TGTGCCAGCAGCTTAGGGTCTAGCGGAAAAAAGAACTCCTACGAGCAGTACTTC
CASSLGSSGKKNSYEQYF
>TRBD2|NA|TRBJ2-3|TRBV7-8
TGTGCCAGCAGCTTAGACCCGACTAGCGGGGGGGCAGATACGCAGTATTTT
CASSLDPTSGGADTQYF
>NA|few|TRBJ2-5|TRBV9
TGTGCCAGCAGCAAATCAACATCAGAGACCCAGTACTTC
CASSKSTSETQYF
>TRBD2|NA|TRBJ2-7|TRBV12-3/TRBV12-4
TGTGCCAGCAGTTTACTAGCGGGCTACGAGCAGTACTTC
CASSLLAGYEQYF
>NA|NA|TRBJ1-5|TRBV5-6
TGTGCCAGCAGCCGCCGGGGAGGGGGGAATCAGCCCCAGCATTTT
CASSRRGGGNQPQHF
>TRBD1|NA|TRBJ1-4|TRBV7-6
TGTGCCAGCAGCTTAGGCGGGACAGGCAATGAAAAACTGTTTTTT
CASSLGGTGNEKLFF
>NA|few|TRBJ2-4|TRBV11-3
TGTGCCAGCAGCTATCTAGAGGGCATTCAGTACTTC
CASSYLEGIQYF
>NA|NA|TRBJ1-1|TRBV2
TGTGCCAGCAGTGACCCCCAGGGGTCAACGACTCCTGAAGCTTTCTTT
CASSDPQGSTTPEAFF
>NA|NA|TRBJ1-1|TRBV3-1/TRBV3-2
TGTGCCAGCAGCCAAGAGGGAGGAGTGAGGACTGAAGCTTTCTTT
CASSQEGGVRTEAFF
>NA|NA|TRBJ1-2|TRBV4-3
TGCGCCAGCAGCCAACATCACCCAGGGACTCCAGGTGGCTACACCTTC
CASSQHHPGTPGGYTF
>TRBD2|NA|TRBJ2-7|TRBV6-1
TGTGCCAGCAGTGAATCAGCGGGGGGACCCTACGAGCAGTACTTC
CASSESAGGPYEQYF
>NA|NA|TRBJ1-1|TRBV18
TGTGCCAGCTCACTAATGGCAGGGCGGCGGAACACTGAAGCTTTCTTT
CASSLMAGRRNTEAFF
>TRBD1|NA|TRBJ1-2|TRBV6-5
TGTGCCAGCAGCCTAACCGACAGGGGGCAATATGGCTACACCTTC
CASSLTDRGQYGYTF
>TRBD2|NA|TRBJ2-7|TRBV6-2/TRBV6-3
TGTGCCAGCAGTACCCCCGCTCCTGGCGGGGGGCCCGAGCAGTACTTC
CASSTPAPGGGPEQYF
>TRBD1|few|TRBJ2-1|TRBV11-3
TGTGCCAGCAGCTCAGACAGGGGTGCCCACCACAATGAGCAGTTCTTC
CASSSDRGAHHNEQFF
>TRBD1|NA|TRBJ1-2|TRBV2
TGTGCCAGCAGGGAGGACAGGGGGCAGGTTGGCTACACCTTC
CASREDRGQVGYTF
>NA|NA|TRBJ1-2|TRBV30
TGTGCCTGGACAACAGGACCCTCAGGCTACACCTTC
CAWTTGPSGYTF
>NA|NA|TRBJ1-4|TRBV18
TGTGCCAGCTCACCACGAAAAAAAGTGGAGAACCCTAAACTGTTTTTT
CASSPRKKVENPKLFF
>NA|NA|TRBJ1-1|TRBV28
TGTGCCAGCAGTTACCCGGGGACATCGAACACTGAAGCTTTCTTT
CASSYPGTSNTEAFF
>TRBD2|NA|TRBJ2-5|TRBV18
TGTGCCAGCTCATCCGGGGGGGATCCCGAGACCCAGTACTTC
CASSSGGDPETQYF
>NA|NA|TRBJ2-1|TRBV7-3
TGTGCCAGCAGCTCTTTAGCCAGCTCCTACAATGAGCAGTTCTTC
CASSSLASSYNEQFF
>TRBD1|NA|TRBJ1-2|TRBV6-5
TGTGCCAGCAGTTACAGCCCAGGGGGCGTTGGCTACACCTTC
CASSYSPGGVGYTF
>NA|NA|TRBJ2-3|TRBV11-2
TGTGCCAGCAGCCAAGAGCGGACGGGCGCAGATACGCAGTATTTT
CASSQERTGADTQYF
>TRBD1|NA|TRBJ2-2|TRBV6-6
TGTGCCATTACAGGACAGGGCAACACCGGGGAGCTGTTTTTT
CAITGQGNTGELFF
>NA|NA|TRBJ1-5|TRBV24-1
TGTGCCACCAGTGAGGGGGGACGAATTCTTAATCAGCCCCAGCATTTT
CATSEGGRILNQPQHF
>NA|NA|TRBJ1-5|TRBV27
TGTGCCAGCAGTCCCCAGACAGATCTCAATCAGCCCCAGCATTTT
CASSPQTDLNQPQHF
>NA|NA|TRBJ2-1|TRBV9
TGTGCCAGCACCGGAGGGGGGGCCTACAATGAGCAGTTCTTC
CASTGGGAYNEQFF
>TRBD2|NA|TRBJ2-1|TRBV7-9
TGTGCCAGCAGGATCTCTAGCGGGGGGGCTATAAATGAGCAGTTCTTC
CASRISSGGAINEQFF
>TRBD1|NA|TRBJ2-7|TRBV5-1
TGCGCCAGCAGCTTTGGACAGGCCCCCGAGCAGTACTTC
CASSFGQAPEQYF
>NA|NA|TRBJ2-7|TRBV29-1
TGCAGCGTTGAAGATGAACAGGGCGGAGAGCAGTACTTC
CSVEDEQGGEQYF
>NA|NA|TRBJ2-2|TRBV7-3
TGTGCCAGCAGCTTAATTGGGCCCGGGGAGCTGTTTTTT
CASSLIGPGELFF
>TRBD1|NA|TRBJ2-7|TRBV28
TGTGCCAGCAGTACGGGACAGGGGCCGATCGATGGGCAGTACTTC
CASSTGQGPIDGQYF